Listed below are T cell receptor beta chains from one sample, sequenced in a study of T cells after yellow fever vaccination. A single record per CDR3 protein comes from TCRdb applying MiXCR to the 5' RACE reads. The data contain hundreds of thousands of distinct CDR3 sequences, about 12% of them singletons. The sequenced sample was PBMCs, obtained on the day of the yellow fever booster vaccination. The receptor source for this set is a man aged 30 to 45 who received the YFV17D yellow fever vaccine. The CDR3 runs from the conserved cysteine through the conserved F or W. Fields, in order: J gene, V gene, D gene, clone size, CDR3 protein, CDR3 DNA. A D gene is named only where the DNA matches it firmly. Clone size is shown for a subset of rows, as once, few, many or a class of expanded clone.

TRBJ2-7 TRBV18 NA few CASSPTRAREQYF TGTGCCAGCTCACCGACACGAGCTCGGGAGCAGTACTTC
TRBJ1-2 TRBV9 NA few CASSAVGLGYTF TGTGCCAGCAGCGCCGTGGGGTTGGGCTACACCTTC
TRBJ2-3 TRBV4-2 TRBD2 NA CASSSRSGGSTSTDTQYF TGTGCCAGCAGCTCTCGGAGCGGGGGGTCCACTAGCACAGATACGCAGTATTTT
TRBJ2-7 TRBV29-1 TRBD1 few CSVGQGADYEQYF TGCAGCGTTGGACAGGGGGCAGATTACGAGCAGTACTTC
TRBJ2-7 TRBV6-2/TRBV6-3 TRBD2 NA CASSFYPSGYEQYF TGTGCCAGCAGTTTTTATCCTAGCGGCTACGAGCAGTACTTC
TRBJ2-7 TRBV6-5 NA many CASSRYRSLNSYEQYF TGTGCCAGCAGTCGATACAGGTCCCTAAACTCCTACGAGCAGTACTTC
TRBJ2-1 TRBV7-2 NA NA CASSSGSQNEQFF TGTGCCAGCAGTTCCGGGAGCCAGAATGAGCAGTTCTTC
TRBJ2-3 TRBV5-1 TRBD1 NA CASSTGTGSTDTQYF TGCGCCAGCAGCACTGGGACAGGTAGCACAGATACGCAGTATTTT
TRBJ1-1 TRBV7-9 NA few CASSHRVYDTEAFF TGTGCCAGTAGCCACAGGGTTTATGACACTGAAGCTTTCTTT
TRBJ2-3 TRBV12-3/TRBV12-4 TRBD2 NA CTISLDLLAGVSTDTQYF TGTACCATCAGTTTAGATCTACTAGCGGGAGTGAGCACAGATACGCAGTATTTT
TRBJ2-4 TRBV5-8 TRBD1 few CASSLGTGTAIQYF TGTGCCAGCAGCTTGGGGACGGGGACAGCAATACAGTACTTC
TRBJ1-2 TRBV5-4 TRBD1 NA CASSPWTGDPGYTF TGTGCCAGCAGCCCGTGGACAGGGGATCCTGGCTACACCTTC
TRBJ2-3 TRBV20-1 TRBD2 few CSARDHSGGTDTQYF TGCAGTGCTAGAGATCACAGCGGGGGGACAGATACGCAGTATTTT
TRBJ1-4 TRBV5-5 TRBD1 few CASKQGLDEKLFF TGTGCCAGTAAACAGGGGTTGGATGAAAAACTGTTTTTT
TRBJ2-3 TRBV11-2 NA few CASSFNLYTQYF TGTGCCAGCAGCTTCAATTTATACACGCAGTATTTT
TRBJ2-3 TRBV12-3/TRBV12-4 NA many CASSPLGGTDTQYF TGTGCCAGCAGTCCACTTGGGGGAACAGATACGCAGTATTTT
TRBJ2-7 TRBV7-2 NA NA CASSTVAASYEQYF TGTGCCAGCAGCACGGTAGCTGCTTCCTACGAGCAGTACTTC
TRBJ2-3 TRBV9 NA few CASSVEASTDTQYF TGTGCCAGCAGCGTAGAGGCTAGCACAGATACGCAGTATTTT
TRBJ2-7 TRBV3-1 NA NA CATTRGGDRSYEQYF TGTGCCACCACCCGAGGGGGGGACAGATCCTACGAGCAGTACTTC
TRBJ2-3 TRBV28 NA few CASSFNFRTQYF TGTGCCAGCAGTTTTAACTTCCGTACGCAGTATTTT
TRBJ2-1 TRBV5-8 TRBD2 NA CASSLEAGIAYNEQFF TGTGCCAGCAGCTTGGAAGCGGGGATCGCCTACAATGAGCAGTTCTTC
TRBJ2-7 TRBV7-6 NA few CASSLSTLPYEQYF TGTGCCAGCAGCTTATCCACACTACCCTACGAGCAGTACTTC
TRBJ1-4 TRBV5-1 NA many CASSLEPQRNEKLFF TGCGCCAGCAGCTTGGAGCCCCAGAGGAATGAAAAACTGTTTTTT
TRBJ1-6 TRBV5-1 NA NA CASSFDRSNSPLHF TGCGCCAGCAGCTTCGACAGGAGCAATTCACCCCTCCACTTT
TRBJ2-5 TRBV7-2 TRBD2 NA CASSPVDGRFETQYF TGTGCCAGCAGCCCTGTGGACGGGAGGTTTGAGACCCAGTACTTC
TRBJ1-2 TRBV27 NA many CASSTSSNYGYTF TGTGCCAGCAGCACATCAAGTAACTATGGCTACACCTTC
TRBJ2-7 TRBV19 NA few CASSTPGRDEQYF TGTGCCAGTAGTACCCCCGGCAGGGACGAGCAGTACTTC
TRBJ2-3 TRBV4-2 NA many CASSPVAPLADTDTQYF TGTGCCAGCAGCCCCGTTGCGCCTTTAGCGGACACAGATACGCAGTATTTT
TRBJ2-2 TRBV4-3 NA few CASSLVKRVNTGELFF TGCGCCAGCAGCCTTGTTAAGAGGGTGAACACCGGGGAGCTGTTTTTT
TRBJ2-3 TRBV4-2 TRBD2 few CASSQDRPSGSRLTSTDTQYF TGTGCCAGCAGCCAAGATCGGCCTAGCGGGAGTCGGTTAACCAGCACAGATACGCAGTATTTT
TRBJ2-7 TRBV7-2 TRBD2 many CASSLGLAAYEQYF TGTGCCAGCAGTTTAGGACTAGCGGCCTACGAGCAGTACTTC
TRBJ2-7 TRBV7-6 TRBD1 few CASSSTGTGIYEQYF TGTGCCAGCAGCTCAACCGGGACAGGGATCTACGAGCAGTACTTC
TRBJ2-7 TRBV20-1 NA few CSDQKGRGEEQYF TGCAGTGACCAAAAGGGAAGGGGGGAGGAGCAGTACTTC
TRBJ2-7 TRBV20-1 NA NA CSARDQQSGYEQYF TGCAGTGCTAGAGATCAACAAAGTGGCTACGAGCAGTACTTC
TRBJ2-1 TRBV18 TRBD1 few CASSPHRTGDEQFF TGTGCCAGCTCACCCCACCGTACAGGGGATGAGCAGTTCTTC
TRBJ2-1 TRBV18 NA many CASSPQGSWQFF TGTGCCAGCTCACCTCAGGGGTCGTGGCAGTTCTTC
TRBJ1-1 TRBV14 NA NA CASSQSPKIGWNTEAFF TGTGCCAGCAGCCAAAGCCCGAAGATCGGTTGGAACACTGAAGCTTTCTTT
TRBJ2-5 TRBV7-2 NA NA CASSLDYAQETQYF TGTGCCAGCAGCTTAGACTATGCACAAGAGACCCAGTACTTC
TRBJ2-1 TRBV11-3 NA NA CASSLGPEGSNEQFF TGTGCCAGCAGCTTGGGACCGGAGGGGTCCAATGAGCAGTTCTTC
TRBJ2-1 TRBV5-4 NA few CASSRIDHHNEQFF TGTGCCAGCAGCCGGATTGACCACCACAATGAGCAGTTCTTC
TRBJ2-1 TRBV5-1 NA NA CASSPAGDNYNEQFF TGCGCCAGCAGCCCAGCAGGGGATAACTACAATGAGCAGTTCTTC
TRBJ2-3 TRBV3-1 NA NA CASSAGAFHPTDTQYF TGTGCCAGCAGCGCCGGGGCCTTCCATCCCACAGATACGCAGTATTTT
TRBJ2-7 TRBV23-1 TRBD1 NA CASSHKIRPGQGNYEQYF TGCGCCAGCAGTCACAAAATTCGTCCCGGACAGGGCAACTACGAGCAGTACTTC
TRBJ2-3 TRBV5-1 NA few CASSKRDSLPDTQYF TGCGCCAGCAGCAAGAGGGATTCTCTCCCAGATACGCAGTATTTT
TRBJ1-1 TRBV20-1 TRBD1 NA CCAESVRGRVVPEAFF TGCTGTGCCGAAAGCGTCAGGGGGCGTGTGGTCCCTGAAGCTTTCTTT
TRBJ2-3 TRBV14 NA few CASSKLPDTDTQYF TGTGCCAGCAGCAAGCTCCCCGACACAGATACGCAGTATTTT
TRBJ2-5 TRBV20-1 NA few CSARGSRDVQETQYF TGCAGTGCTAGAGGGTCGCGGGACGTCCAAGAGACCCAGTACTTC
TRBJ2-1 TRBV5-1 TRBD2 few CASSLAGHYSSYNEQFF TGCGCCAGCAGCTTAGCGGGGCATTATAGCTCCTACAATGAGCAGTTCTTC
TRBJ1-3 TRBV29-1 NA few CSAHISSGNTIYF TGCAGCGCCCACATCAGCTCTGGAAACACCATATATTTT
TRBJ2-3 TRBV7-8 TRBD1 NA CASDRGNTDTQYF TGTGCCAGCGACAGGGGAAACACAGATACGCAGTATTTT
TRBJ2-3 TRBV9 TRBD2 NA CASARTSGRRGSTDTQYF TGTGCCAGCGCCAGGACTAGCGGGAGAAGGGGGAGCACAGATACGCAGTATTTT
TRBJ2-2 TRBV20-1 NA few CSARQLRGLAATGELFF TGCAGTGCCCGACAACTTAGGGGGCTAGCGGCGACCGGGGAGCTGTTTTTT
TRBJ2-3 TRBV5-1 TRBD1 NA CASGDRPTDTQYF TGCGCCAGTGGGGACAGGCCCACAGATACGCAGTATTTT
TRBJ2-7 TRBV6-5 NA NA CASSYYPSGPTGEQYF TGTGCCAGCAGTTACTACCCGAGCGGGCCGACGGGCGAGCAGTACTTC
TRBJ2-1 TRBV20-1 NA NA CSASLWERDEQFF TGCAGTGCTAGCCTGTGGGAGAGGGATGAGCAGTTCTTC
TRBJ2-1 TRBV10-2 NA few CASSASNEQFF TGCGCCAGCAGTGCTTCCAATGAGCAGTTCTTC
TRBJ2-3 TRBV5-1 NA NA CASSATHEADTQYF TGCGCCAGCAGCGCCACCCATGAAGCAGATACGCAGTATTTT
TRBJ2-5 TRBV11-2 TRBD2 NA CASTPRGGTSGDQETQYF TGTGCCAGCACGCCCCGTGGGGGGACTAGCGGGGATCAAGAGACCCAGTACTTC
TRBJ2-2 TRBV13 NA few CASTLTLDPTGELFF TGTGCCAGCACCCTCACCTTGGACCCGACCGGGGAGCTGTTTTTT
TRBJ2-5 TRBV29-1 NA NA CSVEDLKRGPRVVETQYF TGCAGCGTTGAAGATCTTAAGAGAGGCCCCCGGGTCGTCGAGACCCAGTACTTC